This TCR beta chain appears in the sequencing data of a study of blood T cell repertoires in COVID-19. At the level of the study: Acute-phase and convalescent COVID-19 samples originated in the United States, Italy and Spain. T cells, B-cell-depleted T cells, or PBMCs provided the cDNA or gDNA that served as material.

The CDR3 is 16 residues long. Trimming removed 3 bases from V and 7 bases from J, with 19 bases in between. CDR1 SGHRS and CDR2 YFSETQ come from the germline V gene. Original data processing: Nucleated cell number was recorded as an estimate derived from reference gene primer amplification. Sequenced by immunoSEQ multiplex PCR; TCRdb stores in-frame clones only, minus some. D and trimming come from the DNA, and the V and J calls and clone size come from that table. The sample records about 250,000 clones, almost 85% being singletons. Sequencing input: peripheral blood. The source is a man aged 45-65 years with active or convalescent COVID-19. The chain uses TRBV5-1 and TRBJ1-4, with D unclear. The chain's CDR3 is CASSSEGGIWGEKLFF. Written as DNA, the CDR3 is TGCGCCAGCAGCTCCGAGGGCGGGATATGGGGTGAAAAACTGTTTTTT.